These 6 T cell receptor beta chains share one sample of origin, sequenced in a study of T cells in localized non-small cell lung cancer. Produced via immunoSEQ multiplex PCR; TCRdb's table is partial and in-frame only. The top ten clones hold about 12% of a sample with 2,100 or so clones, roughly 34% of them seen once. This specimen consisted of normal lung tissue next to the tumor, obtained before any cancer treatment. These receptor sequences come from a male donor older than 55 with stage I squamous cell lung carcinoma.

By sample fraction, this clone is large (0.1 to 1%). The J gene is TRBJ2-3, the V gene TRBV4-1, with 8 bases that match TRBD1. This CDR3 is built from 18 residues. The germline CDR1 and CDR2 sequences are MGHRA and YSYEKL. J gave up 0 bases and V 1 base, and 9 bases lay outside the gene matches. The CDR3 coding sequence is TGCGCCAGCAGCCAAGGGGACGGGACAGGTACTAGCACAGATACGCAGTATTTT. It encodes CASSQGDGTGTSTDTQYF.

V gene TRBV18 combines with J gene TRBJ2-5, with 9 bases that match TRBD1. CDR1 and CDR2 from the germline V gene are KGHSH and LQKENI. J lost 3 bases, V lost 1 base, and 6 bases had no gene match. This CDR3 has 16 residues. CDR3 nucleotide sequence: TGTGCCAGCTCACCACGGGGCTGGGACAGGGAAGAGACCCAGTACTTC. Its protein is CASSPRGWDREETQYF.

This sequence joins TRBV9 and TRBJ1-4; no definite D call. V was trimmed by 5 bases and J by 5 bases, leaving 7 bases between them. The germline V gene has CDR1 SGDLS and CDR2 YYNGEE. The CDR3 runs to 12 residues. The CDR3 nucleotides read TGTGCCAGCAGTTCCCTGAATGAAAAACTGTTTTTT. Translated, it gives CASSSLNEKLFF.

In its sample, this clone was seen a few times. CDR3 sequence: CASSRGQVYTGELFF. The CDR3 DNA is TGTGCCAGCAGCCGTGGACAGGTTTACACCGGGGAGCTGTTTTTT. This rearrangement joins TRBV11-3 to TRBJ2-2, with TRBD1 matching 7 bases. CDR1 SGHNT and CDR2 YENEEA come from the germline V gene. The CDR3 has 15 amino acids. Unmatched junction bases numbered 6, after V lost 5 bases and J lost 3 bases.

The gene calls are TRBV9 and TRBJ2-7; D not certain. V lost 1 base and J 2 bases, leaving 13 bases between the germline ends. There are 15 residues in the CDR3. Germline V CDR1 and CDR2: SGDLS, YYNGEE. The CDR3 loop is CASSVSWSAAYEQYF. As DNA, the CDR3 is TGTGCCAGCAGCGTAAGTTGGTCAGCCGCCTACGAGCAGTACTTC.

This clone occurred a few times. The rearrangement joins TRBV6-8 to TRBJ2-3; 7 bases are a match to TRBD1. V shed 10 bases and J 5 bases; nucleotides not matched to a gene: 12. The CDR3 consists of 14 residues. Germline-derived CDR1 and CDR2 are MNHGY and SAAAGT. The DNA of the CDR3 is TGTGCCATTTCTCTTCAGACAGGGATAGATACGCAGTATTTT. Its protein is CAISLQTGIDTQYF.